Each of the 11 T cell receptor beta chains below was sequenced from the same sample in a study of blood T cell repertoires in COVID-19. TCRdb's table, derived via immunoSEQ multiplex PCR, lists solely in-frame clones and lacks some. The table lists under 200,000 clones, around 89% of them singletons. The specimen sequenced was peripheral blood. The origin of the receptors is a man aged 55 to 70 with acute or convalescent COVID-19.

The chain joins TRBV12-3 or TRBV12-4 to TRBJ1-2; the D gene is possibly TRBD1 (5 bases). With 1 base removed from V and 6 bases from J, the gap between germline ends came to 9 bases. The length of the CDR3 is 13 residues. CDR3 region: CASSLGGAHGYTF. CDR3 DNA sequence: TGTGCCAGCAGTTTAGGTGGGGCTCATGGCTACACCTTC.

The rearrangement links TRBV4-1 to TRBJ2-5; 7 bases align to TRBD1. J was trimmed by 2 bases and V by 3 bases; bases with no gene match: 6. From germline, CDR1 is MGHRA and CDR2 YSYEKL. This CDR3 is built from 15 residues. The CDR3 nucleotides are TGCGCCAGCAGCCACCGGGGACAGCCACAAGAGACCCAGTACTTC. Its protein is CASSHRGQPQETQYF.

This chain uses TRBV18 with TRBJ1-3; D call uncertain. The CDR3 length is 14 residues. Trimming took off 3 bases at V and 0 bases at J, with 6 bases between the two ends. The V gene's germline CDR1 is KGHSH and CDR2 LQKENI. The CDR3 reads CASSPDTSGNTIYF. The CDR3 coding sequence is TGTGCCAGCTCACCCGACACCTCTGGAAACACCATATATTTT.

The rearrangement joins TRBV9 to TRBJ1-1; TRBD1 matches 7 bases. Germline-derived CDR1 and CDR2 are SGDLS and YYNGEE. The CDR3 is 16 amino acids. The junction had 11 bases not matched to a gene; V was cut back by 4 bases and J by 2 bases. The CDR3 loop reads CASSLSRDRGNTEAFF. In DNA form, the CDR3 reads TGTGCCAGCAGCTTGAGCCGGGACAGAGGAAACACTGAAGCTTTCTTT. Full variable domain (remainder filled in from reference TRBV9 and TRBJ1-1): DSGVTQTPKHLITATGQRVTLRCSPRSGDLSVYWYQQSLDQGLQFLIQYYNGEERAKGNILERFSAQQFPDLHSELNLSSLELGDSALYFCASSLSRDRGNTEAFFGQGTRLTVV.

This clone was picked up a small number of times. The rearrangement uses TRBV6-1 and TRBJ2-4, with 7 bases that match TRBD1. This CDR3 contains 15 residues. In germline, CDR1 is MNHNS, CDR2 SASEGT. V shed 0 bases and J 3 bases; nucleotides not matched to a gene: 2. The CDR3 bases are TGTGCCAGCAGTGAAGCATCAGGGGGCAAAAACATTCAGTACTTC. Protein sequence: CASSEASGGKNIQYF.

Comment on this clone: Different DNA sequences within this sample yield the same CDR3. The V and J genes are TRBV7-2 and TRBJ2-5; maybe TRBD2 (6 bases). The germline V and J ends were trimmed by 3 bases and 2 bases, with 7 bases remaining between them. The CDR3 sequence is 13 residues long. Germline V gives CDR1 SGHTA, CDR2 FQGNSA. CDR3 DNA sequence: TGTGCCAGCAGCTTGCGGGGTCAAGAGACCCAGTACTTC. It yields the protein CASSLRGQETQYF.

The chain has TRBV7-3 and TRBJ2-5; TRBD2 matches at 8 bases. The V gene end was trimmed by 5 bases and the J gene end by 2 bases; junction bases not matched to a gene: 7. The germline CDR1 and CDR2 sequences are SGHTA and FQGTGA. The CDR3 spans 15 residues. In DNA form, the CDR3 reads TGTGCCAGCAGCCCAGGGACTAGTTATCAAGAGACCCAGTACTTC. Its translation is CASSPGTSYQETQYF.

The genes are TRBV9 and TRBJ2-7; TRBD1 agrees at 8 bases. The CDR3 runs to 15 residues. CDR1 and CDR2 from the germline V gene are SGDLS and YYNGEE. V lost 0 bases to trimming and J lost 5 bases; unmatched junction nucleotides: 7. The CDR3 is CASSVVSGGIDEQYF. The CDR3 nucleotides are TGTGCCAGCAGCGTAGTCTCAGGGGGCATCGACGAGCAGTACTTC.

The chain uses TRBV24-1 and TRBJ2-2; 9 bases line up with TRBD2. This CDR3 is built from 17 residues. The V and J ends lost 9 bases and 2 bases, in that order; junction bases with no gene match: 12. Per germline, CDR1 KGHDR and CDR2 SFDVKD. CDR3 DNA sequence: TGTGCCACCGGTGGGGATTCAGCGGGGGGTAACACCGGGGAGCTGTTTTTT. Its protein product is CATGGDSAGGNTGELFF.

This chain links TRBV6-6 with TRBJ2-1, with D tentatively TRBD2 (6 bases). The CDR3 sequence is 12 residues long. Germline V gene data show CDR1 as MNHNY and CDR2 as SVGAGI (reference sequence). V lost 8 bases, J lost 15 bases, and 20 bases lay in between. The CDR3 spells CASSLGGVIPFF. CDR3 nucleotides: TGTGCCAGCTCCCTCGGGGGAGTTATCCCGTTCTTC.

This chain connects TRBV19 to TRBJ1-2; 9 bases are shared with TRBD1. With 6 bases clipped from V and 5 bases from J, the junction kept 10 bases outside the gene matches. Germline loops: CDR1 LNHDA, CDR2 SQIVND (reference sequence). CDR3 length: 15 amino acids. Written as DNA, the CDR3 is TGTGCCAGTAGCACGGGAGGACAGGGGTGGTATGGCTACACCTTC. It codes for CASSTGGQGWYGYTF.